This T cell receptor beta chain was obtained from a study of human versus mouse CDR3 diversity and MHC coevolution listed by TCRdb under 2017. Notes on the research overall: The immunoSEQ assay was reported to detect one in 200,000 T cells and to minimize multiplex PCR amplification bias. Across the mouse and human samples, each sample yielded between roughly 0.6 x 10^7 and 1.7 x 10^7 valid reads. Human naive CD4 T cell repertoires were used as a reference for TCR selection on multiple MHC II alleles and were compared with human-TCR-locus transgenic mice carrying single MHC II. Three healthy volunteer blood donors made up the human cohort, with one aged 30 to 40, one aged 40 to 50 and one aged 60 to 70 at collection.

Findings and caveats that apply to the study as a whole: Among all compared groups, two of the three human donors had the lowest clonal inequality scores. On average, humans had more CDR3 deletions and insertions than mice, indicating greater exonuclease and TdT activity. Repertoire diversity was not regarded as directly comparable between humans and mice because human T cells were selected on a handful of MHC II alleles. iCHAO1 estimates gave humans the largest TCR beta repertoire, around 1.5 million clonotypes, attributed likely to selection by multiple MHC II molecules.

Fluorescence-activated cell sorting was used to pull naive CD4 T cells, meaning cells that were CD45RO-negative and CD62L-positive, out of the PBMCs. From each donor, around 50 ml of fresh peripheral blood was taken, and Ficoll density centrifugation was then used to isolate PBMCs. Cell sorting was carried out on a FACSAria III instrument, and a purity above 95% was achieved for all samples. This clone was seen a single time. What this receptor recognizes is not known. No much larger clone exists at a distance of one base, and base qualities are not known. Looking up the germline V gene (reference sequence) yields CDR1 SGHKS and CDR2 YYEKEE. The CDR3 sequence holds 16 residues, the cysteine and phenylalanine included. This entry keeps only the CDR3 DNA: 48 bases, framed from base 1. The V end gives up 1 base and the J end 0 bases, leaving 3 bases in the junction not matched to a gene. The QIAGEN blood and tissue kit was used to extract genomic DNA from sorted cells, and the DNA was quantified on a NanoDrop 1000. The immunoSEQ platform deep sequenced and quantified TCR alpha and beta chains by multiplex PCR of genomic DNA. Regarding the original processing steps: IMGT gene and region definitions were used for annotation of the TCR sequences. Out-of-frame rearrangements were taken as a proxy for the preselection repertoire and were compared with in-frame clonotypes. The iCHAO1 estimator provided with the immunoSEQ platform was used to estimate repertoire size. A Gini index, which is based on the Lorenz curve, was applied to in-frame amino acid clonotypes to measure clonal inequality. Shared clonotypes were counted with the intersect function of the R package tcR, and similarity was scored with the Jaccard index. The R prcomp function was used without normalization to run principal component analysis of V, J and V-J usage frequencies. This is the immuneACCESS table as TCRdb keeps it, with only in-frame sequences that have V and J called. A part of the clones is gone; compared with another copy, unresolved V genes explain less than half, and the rest is unexplained. V and J calls and clone size follow that table, whereas D and trimming were derived from the DNA. This sample holds about 60,000 clones; over 90% were observed only once. Together, the top ten hold under 20% of the sample.

Sequencing was done on a sample of naive CD4+ T cells from blood. The cell subset or site label here, explained by the study, means: CD45RO-negative CD62L-positive naive CD4 T cells. The chain uses TRBV5-5 and TRBJ2-1, with TRBD2 matching 8 junction bases. The sequence was collected from a person in their sixties or seventies in good health. The CDR3 is CASSLLSGASYNEQFF. In nucleotide form, the sequence is TGTGCCAGCAGCTTGCTTAGCGGGGCCTCCTACAATGAGCAGTTCTTC.